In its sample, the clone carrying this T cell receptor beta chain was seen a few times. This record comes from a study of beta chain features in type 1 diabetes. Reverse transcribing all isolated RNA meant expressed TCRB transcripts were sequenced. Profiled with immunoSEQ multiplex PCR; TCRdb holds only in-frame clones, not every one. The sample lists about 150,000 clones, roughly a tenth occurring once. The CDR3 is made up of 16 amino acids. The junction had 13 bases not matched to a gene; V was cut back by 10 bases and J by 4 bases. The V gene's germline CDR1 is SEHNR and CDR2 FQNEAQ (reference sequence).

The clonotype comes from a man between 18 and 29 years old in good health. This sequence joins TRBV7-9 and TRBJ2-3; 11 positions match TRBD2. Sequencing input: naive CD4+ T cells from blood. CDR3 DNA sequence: TGTGCCACCCAGCCGGGCACTAGCGGGGGCCCAGATACGCAGTATTTT. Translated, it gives CATQPGTSGGPDTQYF.